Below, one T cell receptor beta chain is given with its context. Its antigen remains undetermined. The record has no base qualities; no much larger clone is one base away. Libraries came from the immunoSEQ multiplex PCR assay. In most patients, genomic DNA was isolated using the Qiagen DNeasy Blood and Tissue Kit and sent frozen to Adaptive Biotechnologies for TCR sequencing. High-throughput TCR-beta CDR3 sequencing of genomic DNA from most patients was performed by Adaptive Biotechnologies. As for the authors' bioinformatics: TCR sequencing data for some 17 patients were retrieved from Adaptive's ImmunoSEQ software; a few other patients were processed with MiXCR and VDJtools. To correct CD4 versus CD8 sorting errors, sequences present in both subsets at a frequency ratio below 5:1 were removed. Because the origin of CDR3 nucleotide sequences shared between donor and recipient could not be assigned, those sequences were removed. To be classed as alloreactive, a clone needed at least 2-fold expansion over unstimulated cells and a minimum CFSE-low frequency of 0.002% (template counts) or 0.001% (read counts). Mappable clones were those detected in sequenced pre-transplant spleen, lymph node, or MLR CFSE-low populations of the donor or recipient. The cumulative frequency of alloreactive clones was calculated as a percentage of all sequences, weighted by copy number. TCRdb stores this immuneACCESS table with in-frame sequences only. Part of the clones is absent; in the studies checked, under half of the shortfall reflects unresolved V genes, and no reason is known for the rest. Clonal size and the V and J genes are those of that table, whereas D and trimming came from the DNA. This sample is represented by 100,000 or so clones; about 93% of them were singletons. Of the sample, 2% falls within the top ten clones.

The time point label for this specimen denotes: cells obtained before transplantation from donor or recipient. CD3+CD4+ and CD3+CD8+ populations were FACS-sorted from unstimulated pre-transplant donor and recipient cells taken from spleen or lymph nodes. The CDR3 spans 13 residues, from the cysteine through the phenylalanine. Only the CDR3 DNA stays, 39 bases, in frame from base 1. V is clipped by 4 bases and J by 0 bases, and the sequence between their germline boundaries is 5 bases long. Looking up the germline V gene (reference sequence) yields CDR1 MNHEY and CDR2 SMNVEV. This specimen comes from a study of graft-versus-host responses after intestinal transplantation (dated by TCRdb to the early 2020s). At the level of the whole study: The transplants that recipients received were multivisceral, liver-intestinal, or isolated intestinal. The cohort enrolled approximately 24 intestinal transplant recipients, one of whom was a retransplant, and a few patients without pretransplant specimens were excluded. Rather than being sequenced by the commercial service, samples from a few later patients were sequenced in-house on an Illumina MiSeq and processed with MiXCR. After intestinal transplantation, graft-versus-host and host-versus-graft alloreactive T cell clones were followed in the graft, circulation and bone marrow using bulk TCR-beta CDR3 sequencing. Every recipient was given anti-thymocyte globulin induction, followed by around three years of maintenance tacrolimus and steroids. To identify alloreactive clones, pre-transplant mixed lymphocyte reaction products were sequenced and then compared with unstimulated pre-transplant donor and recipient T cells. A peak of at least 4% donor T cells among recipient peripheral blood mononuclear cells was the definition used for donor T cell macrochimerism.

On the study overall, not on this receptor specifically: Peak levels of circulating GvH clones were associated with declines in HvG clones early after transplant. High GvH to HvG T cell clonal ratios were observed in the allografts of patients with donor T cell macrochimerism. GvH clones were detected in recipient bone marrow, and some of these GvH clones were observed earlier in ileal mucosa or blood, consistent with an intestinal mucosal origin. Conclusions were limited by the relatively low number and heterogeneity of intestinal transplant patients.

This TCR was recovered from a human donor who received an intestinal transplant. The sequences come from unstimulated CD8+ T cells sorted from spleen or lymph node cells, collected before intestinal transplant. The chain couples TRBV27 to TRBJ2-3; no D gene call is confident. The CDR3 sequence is CASSYSSTDTQYF. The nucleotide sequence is TGTGCCAGCAGTTACTCTAGCACAGATACGCAGTATTTT.